Listed below are T cell receptor beta chains from one sample, sequenced in a study of a mutant IDH1 vaccine in newly diagnosed glioma. Sequencing used immunoSEQ multiplex PCR; TCRdb keeps in-frame clones, though not all of them. The sample shows fewer than 65,000 clones, about three quarters of them seen only once. Specimen: PBMCs, collected from a glioma patient treated with radiotherapy, temozolomide or both. Receptor source: a middle-aged woman with glioma. Each CDR3 is given with its conserved first and last residue. A D gene is named only where the DNA matches it firmly. Clone size is not always given. Where it is, it says once, few, many or a class for expanded clones.

v_call	cdr3_length	clone_size	j_call	d_call	cdr3_aa	cdr3_nt
TRBV11-2	13	-	TRBJ1-1	-	CASSHTGRTEAFF	TGTGCCAGCAGCCATACAGGGCGCACTGAAGCTTTCTTT
TRBV7-3	15	-	TRBJ2-5	-	CASSRGTPSQETQYF	TGTGCCAGCAGCCGGGGGACACCAAGCCAAGAGACCCAGTACTTC
TRBV30	11	few	TRBJ1-5	-	CAWSAQGPQHF	TGTGCCTGGAGTGCCCAGGGGCCCCAGCATTTT
TRBV10-3	15	few	TRBJ1-4	-	CAISESTGKNEKLFF	TGTGCCATCAGTGAGTCCACAGGGAAAAATGAAAAACTGTTTTTT
TRBV18	17	-	TRBJ1-6	-	CASSPSQQSSYNSPLHF	TGTGCCAGCTCACCAAGCCAGCAAAGCTCCTATAATTCACCCCTCCACTTT
TRBV5-1	13	-	TRBJ2-7	TRBD1	CASRPTGGYEQYF	TGCGCCAGCAGGCCGACAGGGGGCTACGAGCAGTACTTC
TRBV2	15	-	TRBJ1-2	-	CASSTSTDRSYGYTF	-
TRBV5-4	19	once	TRBJ2-7	TRBD2	CASSLAGGERGLVPYEQYF	TGTGCCAGCAGCTTGGCCGGGGGGGAGCGGGGGCTCGTGCCCTACGAGCAGTACTTC
TRBV5-6	13	-	TRBJ2-7	-	CASSLLGIYEQYF	TGTGCCAGCAGCTTGTTAGGAATCTACGAGCAGTACTTC
TRBV5-4	14	-	TRBJ1-2	TRBD1	CASSTETGRYGYTF	TGTGCCAGCAGCACAGAGACAGGGCGGTATGGCTACACCTTC
TRBV30	14	-	TRBJ1-3	-	CAWSVLNSGNTIYF	TGTGCCTGGAGTGTACTAAACTCTGGAAACACCATATATTTT
TRBV5-6	14	once	TRBJ2-5	TRBD2	CASSDASGPQTQYF	TGTGCCAGCAGCGATGCTAGCGGTCCACAGACCCAGTACTTC
TRBV12-5	16	-	TRBJ1-6	-	CASVPPGGQPNSPLHF	TGTGCTAGTGTTCCGCCTGGGGGACAACCAAATTCACCCCTCCACTTT
TRBV6-1	13	-	TRBJ1-4	-	CATELRRREKLFF	TGTGCCACCGAGCTTCGGAGGAGGGAAAAACTGTTTTTT
TRBV5-1	13	-	TRBJ1-5	-	CASSLVGNQPQHF	TGCGCCAGCAGCTTGGTCGGTAATCAGCCCCAGCATTTT
TRBV7-6	16	once	TRBJ1-5	-	CASSLPRLGSYQPQHF	TGTGCCAGCAGCTTACCCCGATTGGGGTCGTACCAGCCCCAGCATTTT
TRBV18	12	-	TRBJ1-1	-	CASSDGDTEAFF	TGTGCCAGCTCAGACGGGGACACTGAAGCTTTCTTT
TRBV13	12	-	TRBJ1-6	-	CASSVSNSPLHF	TGTGCCAGCAGCGTCTCGAATTCACCCCTCCACTTT
TRBV6-1	14	-	TRBJ2-3	TRBD1	CASRGRGLLDTQYF	TGTGCCAGCAGGGGCAGGGGGCTCCTGGATACGCAGTATTTT
TRBV2	15	few	TRBJ1-1	-	CASSEGSGVGMEAFF	TGTGCCAGCAGTGAAGGGTCAGGTGTGGGGATGGAAGCTTTCTTT
TRBV6-6	12	-	TRBJ2-4	-	CASRLGGNIQYF	TGTGCCAGCAGACTAGGTGGTAACATTCAGTACTTC
TRBV19	13	once	TRBJ1-1	-	CASSPNLGTEAFF	TGTGCCAGTAGTCCTAACCTGGGGACTGAAGCTTTCTTT